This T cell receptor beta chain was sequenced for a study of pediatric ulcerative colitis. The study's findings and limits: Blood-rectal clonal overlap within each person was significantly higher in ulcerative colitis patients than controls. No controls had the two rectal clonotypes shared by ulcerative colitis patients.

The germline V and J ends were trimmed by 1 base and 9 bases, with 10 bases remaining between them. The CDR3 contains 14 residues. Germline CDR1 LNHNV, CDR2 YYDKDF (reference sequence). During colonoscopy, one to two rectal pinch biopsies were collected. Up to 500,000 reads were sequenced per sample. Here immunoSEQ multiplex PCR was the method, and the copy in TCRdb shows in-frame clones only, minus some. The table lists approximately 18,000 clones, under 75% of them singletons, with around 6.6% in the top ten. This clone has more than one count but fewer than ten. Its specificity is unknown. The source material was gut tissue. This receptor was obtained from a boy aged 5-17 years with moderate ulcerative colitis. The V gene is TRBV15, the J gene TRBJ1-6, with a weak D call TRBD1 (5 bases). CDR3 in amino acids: CATSRANGGSPLHF. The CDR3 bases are TGTGCCACCAGCAGAGCTAACGGGGGTTCACCCCTCCACTTT.